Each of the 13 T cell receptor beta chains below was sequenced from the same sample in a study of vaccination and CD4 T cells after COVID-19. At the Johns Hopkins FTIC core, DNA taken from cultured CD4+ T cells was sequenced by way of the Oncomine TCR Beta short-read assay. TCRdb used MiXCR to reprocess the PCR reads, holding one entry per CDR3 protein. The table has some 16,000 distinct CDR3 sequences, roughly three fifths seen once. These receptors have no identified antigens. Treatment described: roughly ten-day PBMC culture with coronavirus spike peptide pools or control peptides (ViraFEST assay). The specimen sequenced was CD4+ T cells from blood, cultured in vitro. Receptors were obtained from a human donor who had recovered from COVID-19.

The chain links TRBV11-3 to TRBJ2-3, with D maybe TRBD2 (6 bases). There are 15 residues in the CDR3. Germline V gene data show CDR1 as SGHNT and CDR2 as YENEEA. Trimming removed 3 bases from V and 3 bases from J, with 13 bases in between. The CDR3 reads CASSFISGGTDTQYF. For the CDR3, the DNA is TGTGCCAGCAGCTTCATTTCCGGGGGAACAGATACGCAGTATTTT.

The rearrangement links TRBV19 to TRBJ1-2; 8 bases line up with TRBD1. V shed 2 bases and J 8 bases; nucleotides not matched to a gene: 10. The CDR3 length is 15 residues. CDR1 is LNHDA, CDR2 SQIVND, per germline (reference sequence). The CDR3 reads CASSISGQGGSGYTF. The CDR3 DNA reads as TGTGCCAGTAGTATATCTGGACAGGGCGGTTCGGGCTACACCTTC.

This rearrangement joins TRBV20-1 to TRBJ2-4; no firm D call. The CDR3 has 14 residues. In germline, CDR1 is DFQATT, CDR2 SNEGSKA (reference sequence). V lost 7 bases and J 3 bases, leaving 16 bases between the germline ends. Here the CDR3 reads CSGGLGIGKNIQYF. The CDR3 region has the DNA TGCAGTGGCGGCTTAGGGATTGGCAAAAACATTCAGTACTTC.

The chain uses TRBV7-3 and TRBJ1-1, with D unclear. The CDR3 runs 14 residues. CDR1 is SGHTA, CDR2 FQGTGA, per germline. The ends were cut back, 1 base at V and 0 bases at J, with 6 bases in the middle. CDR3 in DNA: TGTGCCAGCAGCTTAATGGGGATGAACACTGAAGCTTTCTTT. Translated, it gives CASSLMGMNTEAFF.

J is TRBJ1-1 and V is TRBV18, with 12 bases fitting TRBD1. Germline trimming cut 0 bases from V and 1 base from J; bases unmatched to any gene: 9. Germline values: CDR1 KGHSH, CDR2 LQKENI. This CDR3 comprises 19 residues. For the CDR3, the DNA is TGTGCCAGCTCACCACCACGGGACAGGGGGCGTATGGGGAACACTGAAGCTTTCTTT. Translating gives CASSPPRDRGRMGNTEAFF.

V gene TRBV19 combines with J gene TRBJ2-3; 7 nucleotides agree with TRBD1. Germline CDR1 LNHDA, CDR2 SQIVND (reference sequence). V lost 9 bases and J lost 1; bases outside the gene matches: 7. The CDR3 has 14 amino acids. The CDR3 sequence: CASMITGGTDTQYF. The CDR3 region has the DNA TGTGCCAGCATGATCACAGGGGGCACAGATACGCAGTATTTT.

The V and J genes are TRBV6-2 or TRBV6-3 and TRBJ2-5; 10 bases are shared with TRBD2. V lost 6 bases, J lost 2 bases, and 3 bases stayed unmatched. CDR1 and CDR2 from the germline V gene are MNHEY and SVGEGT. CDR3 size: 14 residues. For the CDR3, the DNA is TGTGCCAGCAGCCGGACTAGCGGACAAGAGACCCAGTACTTC. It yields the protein CASSRTSGQETQYF.

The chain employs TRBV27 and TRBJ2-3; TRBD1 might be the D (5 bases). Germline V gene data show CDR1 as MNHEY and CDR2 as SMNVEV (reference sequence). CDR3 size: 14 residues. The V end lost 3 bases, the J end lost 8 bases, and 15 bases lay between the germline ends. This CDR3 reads CASSLPGGAVTQYF. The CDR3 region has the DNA TGTGCCAGCAGTTTGCCTGGTGGGGCGGTTACGCAGTATTTT.

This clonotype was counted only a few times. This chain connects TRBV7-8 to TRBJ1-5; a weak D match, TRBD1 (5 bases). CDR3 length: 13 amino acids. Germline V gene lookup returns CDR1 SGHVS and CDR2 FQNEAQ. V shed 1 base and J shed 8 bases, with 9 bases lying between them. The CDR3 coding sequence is TGTGCCAGCAGCTTAGGGGGGTTTAAGCCCCAGCATTTT. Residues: CASSLGGFKPQHF.

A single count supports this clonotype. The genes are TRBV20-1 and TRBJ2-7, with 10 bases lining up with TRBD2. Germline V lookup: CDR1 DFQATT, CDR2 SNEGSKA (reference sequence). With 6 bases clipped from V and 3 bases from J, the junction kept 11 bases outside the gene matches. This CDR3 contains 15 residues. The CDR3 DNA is TGCAGTGCACCCTTGCCACTAGCGGGGCACTACGAGCAGTACTTC. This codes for CSAPLPLAGHYEQYF.

The CDR3 region is CSALGLAGINEQFF. The CDR3 DNA reads as TGCAGTGCGCTGGGACTAGCGGGCATCAATGAGCAGTTCTTC. The V call is TRBV20-1, the J call TRBJ2-1; 12 nucleotides line up with TRBD2. The CDR3 totals 14 residues. V shed 6 bases, J shed 6 bases, and the junction held 6 bases outside the gene matches. The germline V gene has CDR1 DFQATT and CDR2 SNEGSKA (reference sequence).

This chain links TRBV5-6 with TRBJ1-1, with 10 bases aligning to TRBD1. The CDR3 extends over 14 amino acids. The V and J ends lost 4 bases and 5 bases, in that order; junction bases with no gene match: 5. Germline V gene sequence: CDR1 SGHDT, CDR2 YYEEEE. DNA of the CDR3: TGTGCCAGCAGCAAGAGGACAGGGGGTACTGAAGCTTTCTTT. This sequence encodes CASSKRTGGTEAFF. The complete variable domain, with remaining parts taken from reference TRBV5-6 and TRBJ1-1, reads DAGVTQSPTHLIKTRGQQVTLRCSPKSGHDTVSWYQQALGQGPQFIFQYYEEEERQRGNFPDRFSGHQFPNYSSELNVNALLLGDSALYLCASSKRTGGTEAFFGQGTRLTVV.

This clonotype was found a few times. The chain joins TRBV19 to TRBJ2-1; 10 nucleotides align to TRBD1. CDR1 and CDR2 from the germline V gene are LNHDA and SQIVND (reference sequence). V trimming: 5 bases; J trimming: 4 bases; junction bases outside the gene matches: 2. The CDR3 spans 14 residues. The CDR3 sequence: CASSPGQGYNEQFF. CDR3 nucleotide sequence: TGTGCCAGTAGTCCGGGACAGGGGTACAATGAGCAGTTCTTC.